The TCR beta chain described here comes from a study of shared T cell receptors in the human thymus. This CDR3 contains 14 residues. Trimming took off 2 bases at V and 1 base at J, with 6 bases between the two ends. CDR1 and CDR2 (germline): MDHEN, SYDVKM. The method was immunoSEQ multiplex PCR; TCRdb's version includes in-frame clones alone and lacks a portion of them. Counted here are 550,000 to 800,000 clones, approximately 85% occurring once; the ten biggest clones make up roughly 0.01%. A further study also used this sample, focusing on human thymus T cells. As that report states: Resections obtained during corrective heart surgery supplied the thymus tissue.

The chain recombines TRBV28 with TRBJ2-1; D is unclear. The sample taken for sequencing was thymocytes. The source is a girl less than two years old with a congenital heart defect. CDR3: CASSLTVSYNEQFF. CDR3 nucleotide sequence: TGTGCCAGCAGTTTAACGGTTTCCTACAATGAGCAGTTCTTC.